Listed below are T cell receptor beta chains from one sample, sequenced in a study of blood T cell repertoires in COVID-19. Generated by immunoSEQ multiplex PCR, the TCRdb table keeps only in-frame clones and is missing some. The sample consists of around 300,000 clones, under 90% of them appearing once. Sequencing input: PBMCs or T cells enriched from blood (not recorded which). Source of these receptors: a middle-aged woman who had recovered from COVID-19. Both conserved end residues are part of each CDR3. The D gene is left open where the match is weak.

DNA | CDR3 | J | D | V
TGTGCCAGCAGCTCAGCGTCCTCCCGGGACAGGGACCCCTACGAGCAGTACTTC | CASSSASSRDRDPYEQYF | TRBJ2-7 | TRBD1 | TRBV7-3
TGTGCCAGCAGCCAAGCAACGGGACACGTCCAAGAGACCCAGTACTTC | CASSQATGHVQETQYF | TRBJ2-5 | . | TRBV14
TGTGCCAGCACCGGGGGGGACGGCTACACCTTC | CASTGGDGYTF | TRBJ1-2 | . | TRBV25-1
TGTGCCAGCAGCCTCGAACAGGGTAGGAGCAATCAGCCCCAGCATTTT | CASSLEQGRSNQPQHF | TRBJ1-5 | . | TRBV7-9
TGTGCCAGCAGCTTGTCAGGGCATGATCAGCCCCAGCATTTT | CASSLSGHDQPQHF | TRBJ1-5 | . | TRBV5-5
TGCGCCAGCAGCTTGTCCACAGGGGGCGTCGGCTATGGCTACACCTTC | CASSLSTGGVGYGYTF | TRBJ1-2 | TRBD1 | TRBV5-1
TGTGCCTGGAGTCCCCCGGGGCGGGGAGCCGGGGATGAGCAGTTCTTC | CAWSPPGRGAGDEQFF | TRBJ2-1 | . | TRBV30
TGCAGCGTTACTACGGACAGGGTACTCTACGAGCAGTACTTC | CSVTTDRVLYEQYF | TRBJ2-7 | TRBD1 | TRBV29-1
TGTGCCTGGAATAGGGGAGGACAGCCCCAGCATTTT | CAWNRGGQPQHF | TRBJ1-5 | . | TRBV30
TGTGCCAGCAGCTTGGTGGGACTAGTCCCCAACGAGCAGTACTTC | CASSLVGLVPNEQYF | TRBJ2-7 | TRBD2 | TRBV5-6
TGTGCCAGCAGCCCATCCGGGCAGGGAGGGATTCAGCCCCAGCATTTT | CASSPSGQGGIQPQHF | TRBJ1-5 | . | TRBV6-2/TRBV6-3
TGTGCCAGCAGCTTGGGGAGCTCTGGGGCCAACGTCCTGACTTTC | CASSLGSSGANVLTF | TRBJ2-6 | . | TRBV5-8
TGTGCCAGCTCACCAAATCAACAGGGTGCAGATACGCAGTATTTT | CASSPNQQGADTQYF | TRBJ2-3 | . | TRBV18
TGTGCCAGCAGCTCCAAGGTGGCAGTCCCGGGGGATACGCAGTATTTT | CASSSKVAVPGDTQYF | TRBJ2-3 | . | TRBV7-8
TGTGCCAGCTCACTAGGGGCGATACCAGGGCAGCCCCAGCATTTT | CASSLGAIPGQPQHF | TRBJ1-5 | . | TRBV18
TGTGCCAGCAGCTACGCGGGGGGGAAGAATGAAAAACTGTTTTTT | CASSYAGGKNEKLFF | TRBJ1-4 | . | TRBV16
TGTGCCAGTAGTGTCCGTTACTATGGCTACACCTTC | CASSVRYYGYTF | TRBJ1-2 | . | TRBV19
TGTGCCAGCAGCCTTAGACTAAACGCGCAGTATTTT | CASSLRLNAQYF | TRBJ2-3 | . | TRBV6-2/TRBV6-3
TGTGCCAGCAGCTTAGAATCTGCAGGGGGCTATGGCTACACCTTC | CASSLESAGGYGYTF | TRBJ1-2 | TRBD1 | TRBV7-8
TGTGCCAGCAGTTTGGGAGGGCTTGGTGAAAAACTGTTTTTT | CASSLGGLGEKLFF | TRBJ1-4 | . | TRBV27
TGTGCCAGCAGCGTAGGGGGACAACCCGGCTACAATGAGCAGTTCTTC | CASSVGGQPGYNEQFF | TRBJ2-1 | . | TRBV9
TGTGCCAGCAGTGAAGTCGGAGATAATTCACCCCTCCACTTT | CASSEVGDNSPLHF | TRBJ1-6 | . | TRBV2
TGTGCCAGCAGCTTAGACAGAATGGGACAGGGATCGACTGAAGCTTTCTTT | CASSLDRMGQGSTEAFF | TRBJ1-1 | TRBD1 | TRBV7-9
TGTGCCACCAAGTATCGGGGGGCGCGAAATGGCTACACCTTC | CATKYRGARNGYTF | TRBJ1-2 | . | TRBV19
TGTGCCAGCAGCCTTGACAGGGGGCGCAATCAGCCCCAGCATTTT | CASSLDRGRNQPQHF | TRBJ1-5 | TRBD1 | TRBV7-2
TGTGCCACCAGCAGAGGGCGGGGCTCCTACAATGAGCAGTTCTTC | CATSRGRGSYNEQFF | TRBJ2-1 | . | TRBV15
TGTGCCAGCAGTGAAGCGGCCACAGTGTACGAGCAGTACTTC | CASSEAATVYEQYF | TRBJ2-7 | . | TRBV6-1
TGTGCCAGTAGCCCGGTCCTCTCCACTGAAGCTTTCTTT | CASSPVLSTEAFF | TRBJ1-1 | . | TRBV19
TGTGCCAGCAGCCAAGATGGGGACAGGGTTTACTATGGCTACACCTTC | CASSQDGDRVYYGYTF | TRBJ1-2 | TRBD1 | TRBV4-2
TGTGCCAGCAGTGTTTCCCCCAGGGGCTATGGCGTGGCAGATACGCAGTATTTT | CASSVSPRGYGVADTQYF | TRBJ2-3 | . | TRBV2
TGTGCCAGCAGCCGTAACACGTTGTCCGCTGAAGCTTTCTTT | CASSRNTLSAEAFF | TRBJ1-1 | . | TRBV7-2
TGTGCCAGCAGTTCCGTACAAAGACAGAGTGAAGCTTTCTTT | CASSSVQRQSEAFF | TRBJ1-1 | . | TRBV5-4
TGTGCCAGCAGTTACCGGGAAAGTGAGCAGTTCTTC | CASSYRESEQFF | TRBJ2-1 | . | TRBV6-2/TRBV6-3
TGTGCCAGCAGCTTAGTACAGAGGAACACTGAAGCTTTCTTT | CASSLVQRNTEAFF | TRBJ1-1 | . | TRBV7-2
TGTGCCAGCAGCTTAGTCGGAGCGGAAGCTTTCTTT | CASSLVGAEAFF | TRBJ1-1 | . | TRBV7-9
TGCGCCAGCAGCCAAGAGGGACAGGGGAGGACGAAGGGCTACACCTTC | CASSQEGQGRTKGYTF | TRBJ1-2 | TRBD1 | TRBV4-1